A selection of T cell receptor beta chains follows, all from one sample in a study of shared clonotypes between healthy human individuals. Assay used: immunoSEQ multiplex PCR; TCRdb lists only in-frame clones, some missing. The repertoire holds around 690,000 clones, 90% seen once, with about a third in the top ten. The sample taken for sequencing was memory CD8+ T cells from PBMCs. These receptors were taken from a man aged 18-30 years in good health. Some clones in this sample may be carry-over from other donors' samples. The CDR3 runs from the conserved cysteine through the conserved F or W. A D gene is named only where the DNA matches it firmly. Expanded clones get a size class; other rows say once, few or many, or leave the size out.

CSLIGRSYNEQFF	TGCAGCCTCATCGGTCGCTCCTACAATGAGCAGTTCTTC	TRBJ2-1	NA	TRBV29-1	NA
CASSPPTGYGEAFF	TGTGCCAGCTCACCACCCACAGGGTACGGTGAAGCTTTCTTT	TRBJ1-1	NA	TRBV18	NA
CASSLGDYGNEQFF	TGTGCCAGCAGTTTGGGGGACTACGGCAATGAGCAGTTCTTC	TRBJ2-1	NA	TRBV27	TRBD2
CASSLGGGAYGYTF	TGTGCCAGCAGCTTAGGAGGGGGCGCCTATGGCTACACCTTC	TRBJ1-2	NA	TRBV7-2	TRBD1
CASSPVRNTEAFF	TGTGCCAGCTCACCAGTCCGTAACACTGAAGCTTTCTTT	TRBJ1-1	NA	TRBV18	NA
CAWISGRALADTQYF	TGTGCCTGGATTAGCGGGAGGGCCCTCGCGGATACGCAGTATTTT	TRBJ2-3	NA	TRBV30	TRBD2
CASSYRFESYLGQETQYF	TGTGCCAGCAGCTACAGGTTTGAAAGTTATTTAGGGCAAGAGACCCAGTACTTC	TRBJ2-5	once	TRBV27	NA
CASSLDLLTEAFF	TGTGCCAGCAGCTTGGATCTGCTCACTGAAGCTTTCTTT	TRBJ1-1	NA	TRBV11-2	NA
CASSLTVIYEQYF	TGTGCCAGCAGCTTAACAGTGATCTACGAGCAGTACTTC	TRBJ2-7	NA	TRBV7-2	NA
CASSLAVGTDSNQPQHF	TGTGCCAGCAGCTTGGCTGTAGGGACTGATAGCAATCAGCCCCAGCATTTT	TRBJ1-5	NA	TRBV5-6	NA
CASMPLGGGPYEQYF	TGTGCCAGCATGCCTTTGGGGGGAGGGCCTTACGAGCAGTACTTC	TRBJ2-7	NA	TRBV28	TRBD2
CASSVRSSGYNEQFF	TGTGCCAGCAGTGTAAGGTCTAGCGGGTACAATGAGCAGTTCTTC	TRBJ2-1	NA	TRBV2	TRBD2
CASRPGQNPYEQYF	TGCGCCAGCAGACCTGGACAGAATCCCTACGAGCAGTACTTC	TRBJ2-7	NA	TRBV5-1	NA
CASRPARGWETDTQYF	TGTGCCAGCAGGCCCGCTAGGGGGTGGGAGACAGATACGCAGTATTTT	TRBJ2-3	NA	TRBV13	NA
CASSLQPGNTIYF	TGTGCCAGCAGCTTACAGCCTGGAAACACCATATATTTT	TRBJ1-3	NA	TRBV11-1	NA
CASSLRLSYEQYF	TGTGCCAGCAGCTTGAGACTCTCTTACGAGCAGTACTTC	TRBJ2-7	NA	TRBV13	NA
CASSLYLARSYNEQFF	TGTGCCAGCAGCTTATATTTGGCGCGGTCCTACAATGAGCAGTTCTTC	TRBJ2-1	NA	TRBV7-6	NA
CSVLVLSSYNEQFF	TGCAGCGTCCTAGTCCTGAGCTCCTACAATGAGCAGTTCTTC	TRBJ2-1	NA	TRBV29-1	NA
CASSLPGNEQFF	TGTGCCAGCAGTCTCCCCGGAAATGAGCAGTTCTTC	TRBJ2-1	NA	TRBV6-6	NA
CASSLDRTYEQYF	TGTGCCAGCAGTCTGGACAGGACCTACGAGCAGTACTTC	TRBJ2-7	NA	TRBV6-5	TRBD1
CASSPGRIYEQYF	TGTGCCAGCAGCCCGGGACGGATCTACGAGCAGTACTTC	TRBJ2-7	NA	TRBV9	NA
CASSLVAGEYEQYF	TGTGCCAGCAGCTTAGTAGCGGGAGAGTACGAGCAGTACTTC	TRBJ2-7	once	TRBV7-2	TRBD2
CASNGQHTGELFF	TGTGCCAGCAACGGACAGCACACCGGGGAGCTGTTTTTT	TRBJ2-2	NA	TRBV6-6	NA
CASSPTQGYSNQPQHF	TGTGCCAGCAGTCCAACGCAGGGGTATAGCAATCAGCCCCAGCATTTT	TRBJ1-5	NA	TRBV6-6	NA
CASTRAEQETQYF	TGTGCCAGCACCCGGGCGGAGCAAGAGACCCAGTACTTC	TRBJ2-5	NA	TRBV6-5	NA
CASSRDRTTGELFF	TGTGCCAGCAGTAGGGACAGGACGACCGGGGAGCTGTTTTTT	TRBJ2-2	NA	TRBV28	TRBD1
CASSAFGSLSSYNEQFF	TGTGCCAGCAGTGCCTTCGGCTCTCTAAGCTCCTACAATGAGCAGTTCTTC	TRBJ2-1	once	TRBV27	NA
CASSQGQVGTEAFF	TGCGCCAGCAGCCAAGGGCAGGTCGGCACTGAAGCTTTCTTT	TRBJ1-1	few	TRBV4-1	NA
CASSLDGPSGRFSNQPQHF	TGTGCCAGCAGCTTAGATGGGCCCTCGGGGCGGTTCAGCAATCAGCCCCAGCATTTT	TRBJ1-5	NA	TRBV7-6	NA
CASSPRPGQSYEQYF	TGTGCCAGCAGCCCAAGACCGGGACAGTCCTACGAGCAGTACTTC	TRBJ2-7	once	TRBV7-9	TRBD1
CASRTPNTEELFF	TGTGCCAGCAGGACCCCGAACACCGAGGAGCTGTTTTTT	TRBJ2-2	NA	TRBV6-5	NA
CASSGKRTSDRNTGELFF	TGTGCCAGCAGCGGAAAAAGGACTAGCGACCGAAACACCGGGGAGCTGTTTTTT	TRBJ2-2	NA	TRBV9	TRBD2
CASSPQQGSLNEAFF	TGTGCCAGCAGCCCCCAACAGGGGAGTTTGAATGAAGCTTTCTTT	TRBJ1-1	once	TRBV7-9	TRBD1
CASSLVDSFNEKLFF	TGTGCCAGCAGCTTAGTCGACAGCTTCAATGAAAAACTGTTTTTT	TRBJ1-4	once	TRBV7-9	NA
CASSQGHTGGYEQYF	TGCGCCAGCAGCCAAGGCCACACGGGGGGCTACGAGCAGTACTTC	TRBJ2-7	NA	TRBV4-1	TRBD2
CASSYSESDTQYF	TGTGCCAGCAGTTACTCCGAGTCGGATACGCAGTATTTT	TRBJ2-3	NA	TRBV6-5	NA
CASEDRSGNTIYF	TGTGCCAGTGAGGACAGGTCTGGAAACACCATATATTTT	TRBJ1-3	NA	TRBV19	TRBD1
CASSMWQGTEAFF	TGTGCCAGTAGTATGTGGCAGGGGACTGAAGCTTTCTTT	TRBJ1-1	NA	TRBV19	NA
CASSLGTAYGYTF	TGTGCCAGCAGTCTCGGGACAGCTTATGGCTACACCTTC	TRBJ1-2	NA	TRBV28	TRBD1
CASSLLAVSSYNEQFF	TGTGCCAGCAGTTTATTAGCGGTAAGCTCCTACAATGAGCAGTTCTTC	TRBJ2-1	NA	TRBV28	NA
CASSPGQAPKGYTF	TGTGCCAGCAGTCCCGGACAGGCGCCTAAGGGCTACACCTTC	TRBJ1-2	NA	TRBV27	TRBD1
CASSWAPTYEQYF	TGTGCCAGCAGCTGGGCCCCGACCTACGAGCAGTACTTC	TRBJ2-7	NA	TRBV5-6	NA
CASSPEGLAELTDTQYF	TGTGCCAGCTCACCAGAGGGACTAGCGGAGCTCACAGATACGCAGTATTTT	TRBJ2-3	NA	TRBV18	TRBD2
CASSLRDYGYTF	TGTGCCAGCAGCTTGAGGGACTATGGCTACACCTTC	TRBJ1-2	once	TRBV5-6	NA
CASSLRLGQGFSEQYF	TGCGCCAGCAGCTTGAGGCTGGGACAGGGGTTTAGCGAGCAGTACTTC	TRBJ2-7	NA	TRBV5-1	TRBD1
CASSPIRTDNEQFF	TGCGCCAGCAGCCCTATCCGGACCGACAATGAGCAGTTCTTC	TRBJ2-1	NA	TRBV5-1	NA
CASSPHYEQYF	TGTGCCAGCAGCCCCCACTACGAGCAGTACTTC	TRBJ2-7	NA	TRBV11-2	NA
CASSLVLGGDTQYF	TGTGCCAGCAGCTTAGTTTTAGGGGGGGATACGCAGTATTTT	TRBJ2-3	NA	TRBV7-2	NA
CAWSFAGELFF	TGTGCCTGGAGTTTCGCCGGGGAGCTGTTTTTT	TRBJ2-2	once	TRBV30	NA
CASSRVTGGTQYF	TGTGCCAGCAGCCGCGTCACCGGGGGGACCCAGTACTTC	TRBJ2-5	NA	TRBV7-9	NA
CASSLAPGQGSPLHF	TGTGCCAGCAGCTTGGCTCCGGGACAGGGATCTCCCCTCCACTTT	TRBJ1-6	NA	TRBV5-6	TRBD1
CAIRDRGITGELFF	TGTGCCATCAGGGACAGGGGAATTACCGGGGAGCTGTTTTTT	TRBJ2-2	once	TRBV10-3	TRBD1
CASRGIAGGSPLHEQFF	TGCGCCAGCAGGGGGATAGCGGGAGGCTCCCCTCTGCATGAGCAGTTCTTC	TRBJ2-1	NA	TRBV10-1	TRBD2
CASSLLNTGELFF	TGTGCCAGCAGCTTACTGAACACCGGGGAGCTGTTTTTT	TRBJ2-2	NA	TRBV5-4	NA
CASSERLGRSTDTQYF	TGTGCCAGCAGTGAAAGATTGGGTAGGAGCACAGATACGCAGTATTTT	TRBJ2-3	NA	TRBV2	NA
CASSRGLWEQFF	TGTGCCAGTAGTAGAGGCCTGTGGGAGCAGTTCTTC	TRBJ2-1	NA	TRBV19	NA
CASSEDRANQPQHF	TGTGCCAGCAGTGAAGACAGGGCTAATCAGCCCCAGCATTTT	TRBJ1-5	NA	TRBV6-1	NA